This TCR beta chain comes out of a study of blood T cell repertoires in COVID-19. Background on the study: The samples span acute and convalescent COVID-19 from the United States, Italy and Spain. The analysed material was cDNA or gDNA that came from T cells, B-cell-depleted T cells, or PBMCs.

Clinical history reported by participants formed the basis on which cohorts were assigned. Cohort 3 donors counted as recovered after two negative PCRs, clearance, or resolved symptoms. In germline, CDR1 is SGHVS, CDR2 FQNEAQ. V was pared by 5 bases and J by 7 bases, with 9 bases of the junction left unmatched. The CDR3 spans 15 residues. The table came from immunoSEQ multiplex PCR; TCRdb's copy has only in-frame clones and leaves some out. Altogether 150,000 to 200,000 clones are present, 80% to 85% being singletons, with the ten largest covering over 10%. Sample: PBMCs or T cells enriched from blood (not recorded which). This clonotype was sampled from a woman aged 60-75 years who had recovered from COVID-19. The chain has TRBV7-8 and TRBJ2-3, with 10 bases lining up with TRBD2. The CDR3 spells CASSIPSGSRNTQYF. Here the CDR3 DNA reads TGTGCCAGCAGCATTCCTAGCGGGAGTCGAAATACGCAGTATTTT.